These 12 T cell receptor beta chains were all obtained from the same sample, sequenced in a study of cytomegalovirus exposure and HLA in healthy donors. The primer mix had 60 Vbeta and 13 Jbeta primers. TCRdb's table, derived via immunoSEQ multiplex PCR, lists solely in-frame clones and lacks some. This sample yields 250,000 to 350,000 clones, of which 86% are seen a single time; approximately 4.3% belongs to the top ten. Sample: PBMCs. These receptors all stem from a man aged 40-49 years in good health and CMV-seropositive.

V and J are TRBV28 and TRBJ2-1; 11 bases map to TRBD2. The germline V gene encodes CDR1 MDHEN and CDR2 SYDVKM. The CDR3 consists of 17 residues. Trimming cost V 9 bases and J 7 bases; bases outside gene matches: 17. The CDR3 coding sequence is TGTGCCAGTACCCTTAGTCCTGGGCTAGCGGGAGGAAATGAGCAGTTCTTC. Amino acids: CASTLSPGLAGGNEQFF.

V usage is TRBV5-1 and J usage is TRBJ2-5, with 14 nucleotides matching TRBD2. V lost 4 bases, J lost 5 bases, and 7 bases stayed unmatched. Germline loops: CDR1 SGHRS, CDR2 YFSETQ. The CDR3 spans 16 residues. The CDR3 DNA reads TGCGCCAGCAGCCTGGGACTAGCGGGAGTTCGGGAGACCCAGTACTTC. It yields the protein CASSLGLAGVRETQYF.

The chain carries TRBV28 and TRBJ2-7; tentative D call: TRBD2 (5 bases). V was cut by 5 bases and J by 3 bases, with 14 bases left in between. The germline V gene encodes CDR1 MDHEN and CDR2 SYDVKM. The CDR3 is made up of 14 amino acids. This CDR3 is CASSLRQLGYEQYF. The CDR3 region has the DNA TGTGCCAGCAGTCTACGACAACTAGGCTACGAGCAGTACTTC.

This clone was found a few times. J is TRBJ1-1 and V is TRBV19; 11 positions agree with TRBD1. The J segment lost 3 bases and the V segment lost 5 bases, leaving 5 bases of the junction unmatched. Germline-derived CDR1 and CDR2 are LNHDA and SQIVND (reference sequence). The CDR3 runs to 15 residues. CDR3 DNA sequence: TGTGCCAGTAGTTACCCGGGACAGGGGGACACTGAAGCTTTCTTT. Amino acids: CASSYPGQGDTEAFF.

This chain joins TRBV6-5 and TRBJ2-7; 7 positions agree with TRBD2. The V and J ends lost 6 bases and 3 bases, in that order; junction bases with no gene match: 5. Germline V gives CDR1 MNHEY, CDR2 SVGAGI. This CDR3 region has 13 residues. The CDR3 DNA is TGTGCCAGCAGGGGGGGGTCTGTCTACGAGCAGTACTTC. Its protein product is CASRGGSVYEQYF.

CDR3 region: CASSGQGVWETQYF. CDR3 in DNA: TGTGCCAGCAGCGGACAGGGGGTATGGGAGACCCAGTACTTC. The chain couples TRBV27 to TRBJ2-5; 10 bases are a match to TRBD1. CDR3 size: 14 residues. J lost 5 bases, V lost 6 bases, and 6 bases had no gene match. Per germline, CDR1 MNHEY and CDR2 SMNVEV (reference sequence).

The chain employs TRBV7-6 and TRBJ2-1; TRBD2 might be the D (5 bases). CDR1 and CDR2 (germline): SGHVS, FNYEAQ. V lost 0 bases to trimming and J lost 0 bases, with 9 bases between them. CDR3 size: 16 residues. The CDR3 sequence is CASSLASASSYNEQFF. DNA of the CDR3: TGTGCCAGCAGCTTAGCTAGCGCCAGCTCCTACAATGAGCAGTTCTTC. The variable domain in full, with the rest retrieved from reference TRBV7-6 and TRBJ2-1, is GAGVSQSPRYKVTKRGQDVALRCDPISGHVSLYWYRQALGQGPEFLTYFNYEAQQDKSGLPNDRFSAERPEGSISTLTIQRTEQRDSAMYRCASSLASASSYNEQFFGPGTRLTVL.

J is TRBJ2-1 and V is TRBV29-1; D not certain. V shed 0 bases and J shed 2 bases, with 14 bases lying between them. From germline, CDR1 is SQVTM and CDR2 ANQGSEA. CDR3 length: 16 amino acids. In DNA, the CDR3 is TGCAGCGTTGAAGACCCGACACGAACCCCCTACAATGAGCAGTTCTTC. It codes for CSVEDPTRTPYNEQFF.

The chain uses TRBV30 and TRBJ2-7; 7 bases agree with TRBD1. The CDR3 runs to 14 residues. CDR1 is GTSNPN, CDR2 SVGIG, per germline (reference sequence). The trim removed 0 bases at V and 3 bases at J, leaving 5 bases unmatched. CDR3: CAWSVGQESYEQYF. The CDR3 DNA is TGTGCCTGGAGTGTTGGACAGGAGAGCTACGAGCAGTACTTC. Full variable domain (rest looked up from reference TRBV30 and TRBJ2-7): SQTIHQWPATLVQPVGSPLSLECTVEGTSNPNLYWYRQAAGRGLQLLFYSVGIGQISSEVPQNLSASRPQDRQFILSSKKLLLSDSGFYLCAWSVGQESYEQYFGPGTRLTVT.

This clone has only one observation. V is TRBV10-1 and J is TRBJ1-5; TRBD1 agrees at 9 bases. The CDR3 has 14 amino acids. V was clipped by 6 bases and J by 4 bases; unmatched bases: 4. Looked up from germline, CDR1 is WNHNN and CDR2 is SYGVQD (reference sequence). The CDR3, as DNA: TGCGCCAGCAGACTCGACAGGGGGAATCAGCCCCAGCATTTT. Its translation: CASRLDRGNQPQHF.

CDR3 loop: CASSLGTGETQYF. The DNA of the CDR3 is TGCGCCAGCAGCTTGGGTACAGGGGAGACCCAGTACTTC. The chain carries TRBV5-1 and TRBJ2-5, with D perhaps matching TRBD1 (6 bases). Deletions cut 0 bases from V and 5 bases from J, with 8 bases between. This CDR3 is 13 amino acids long. Germline CDR1 is SGHRS and CDR2 is YFSETQ.

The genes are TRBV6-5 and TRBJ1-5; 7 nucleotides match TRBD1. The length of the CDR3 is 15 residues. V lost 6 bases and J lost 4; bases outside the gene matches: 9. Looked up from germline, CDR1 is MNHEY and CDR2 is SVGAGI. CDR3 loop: CASRSDRAVNQPQHF. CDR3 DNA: TGTGCCAGCAGGAGTGACAGGGCGGTGAATCAGCCCCAGCATTTT.